A selection of T cell receptor beta chains follows, all from one sample in a study of blood T cells in healthy people across ages. TCRdb re-called the 5' RACE reads through MiXCR, storing one row per CDR3 protein. The sample lists about 1.6 million distinct CDR3 sequences, about 31% occurring once. Material: blood. Receptors originate from a woman in her twenties or thirties in good health. The CDR3 runs from the conserved cysteine through the conserved F or W. Clone size is given for some rows only: seen once, a few or many times, or a class if the clone is expanded.

J gene,clone size,V gene,CDR3 protein
TRBJ2-1,-,TRBV24-1,CATSDSPPHNEQFF
TRBJ1-2,-,TRBV4-1,CASSQEFIGGDYGYTF
TRBJ2-5,-,TRBV3-1,CASSQDFSQETQYF
TRBJ2-1,-,TRBV18,CASSPRTSTNEQFF
TRBJ2-7,few,TRBV20-1,CSARALTTGSSYEQYF
TRBJ2-7,few,TRBV20-1,CSATPYEQYF
TRBJ2-1,few,TRBV7-2,CASSSRLAGADEQFF
TRBJ2-7,-,TRBV3-1,CASSQAAIQRGYEQYF
TRBJ2-7,few,TRBV6-1,CASSEGGATYEQYF
TRBJ2-3,-,TRBV10-3,CAISERGLAQDTQYF
TRBJ2-5,few,TRBV28,CASRPVVGGRGESGEQYF
TRBJ1-1,-,TRBV5-1,CTSSAGAAKGNTEAFF
TRBJ2-5,few,TRBV6-6,CASSYPMTSGQETQYF
TRBJ2-5,-,TRBV20-1,CSADGTSGGETQYF
TRBJ2-1,few,TRBV25-1,CATSRGLQFRTYNEQFF
TRBJ2-1,few,TRBV12-3/TRBV12-4,CASSHRRLEQFF
TRBJ2-3,few,TRBV6-2/TRBV6-3,CASTRAWAFTTDTQYF
TRBJ2-7,-,TRBV20-1,CSARVDGSYEQYF
TRBJ2-3,-,TRBV21-1,CVSSKGYCTDTQYF
TRBJ2-1,-,TRBV3-1,CASSQDPAGRKQFF
TRBJ2-7,-,TRBV28,CVSSRTLVGSYEQYF
TRBJ2-1,few,TRBV27,CASSPRGAHSSYNEQFF
TRBJ1-2,-,TRBV5-4,CASSLAGQLDGYTF
TRBJ2-1,-,TRBV5-1,CASSFTGGPGEQFF
TRBJ2-3,-,TRBV5-8,CASNPGQGGTDTQYF
TRBJ2-3,-,TRBV12-3/TRBV12-4,CATEAGARRDTQYF
TRBJ1-6,few,TRBV27,CASRDLSGQVVSPLHF
TRBJ2-3,-,TRBV28,CASSFYWARQGESSTDTQYF
TRBJ2-7,few,TRBV27,CASSASGREYEQYF